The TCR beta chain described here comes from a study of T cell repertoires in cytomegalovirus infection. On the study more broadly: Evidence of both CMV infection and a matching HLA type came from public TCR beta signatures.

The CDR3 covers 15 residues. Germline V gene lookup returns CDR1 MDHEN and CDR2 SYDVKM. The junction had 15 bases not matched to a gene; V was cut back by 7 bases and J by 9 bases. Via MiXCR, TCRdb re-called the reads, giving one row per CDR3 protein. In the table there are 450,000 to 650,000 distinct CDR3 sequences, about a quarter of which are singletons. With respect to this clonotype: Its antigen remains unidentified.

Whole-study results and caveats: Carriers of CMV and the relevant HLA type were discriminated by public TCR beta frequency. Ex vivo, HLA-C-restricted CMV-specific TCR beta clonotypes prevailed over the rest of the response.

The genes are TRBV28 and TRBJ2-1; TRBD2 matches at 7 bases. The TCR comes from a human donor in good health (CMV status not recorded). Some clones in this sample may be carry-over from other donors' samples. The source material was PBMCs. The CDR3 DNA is TGTGCCAGCAAGCTAAGGAGGGAGGGCCTATTTGAGCAGTTCTTC. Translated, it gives CASKLRREGLFEQFF.